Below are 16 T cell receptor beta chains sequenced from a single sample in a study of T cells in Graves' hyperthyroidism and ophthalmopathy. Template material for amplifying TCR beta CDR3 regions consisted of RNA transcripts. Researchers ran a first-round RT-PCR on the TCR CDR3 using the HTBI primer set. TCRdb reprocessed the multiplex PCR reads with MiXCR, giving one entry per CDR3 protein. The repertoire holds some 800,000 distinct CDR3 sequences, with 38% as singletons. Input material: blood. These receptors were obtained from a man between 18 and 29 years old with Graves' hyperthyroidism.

The chain's CDR3 is CASSDANSYEQYF. The DNA for the CDR3 is TGCGCCAGCAGTGATGCGAACTCCTACGAGCAGTACTTC. The V and J genes are TRBV10-2 and TRBJ2-7; no clear D gene. The germline V gene has CDR1 WSHSY and CDR2 SAAADI. V lost 3 bases and J lost 0, with 6 bases in between. This CDR3 contains 13 residues.

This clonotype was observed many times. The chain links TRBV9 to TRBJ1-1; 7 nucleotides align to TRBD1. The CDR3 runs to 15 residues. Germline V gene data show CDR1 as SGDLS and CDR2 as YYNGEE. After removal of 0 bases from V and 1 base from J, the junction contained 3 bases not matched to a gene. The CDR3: CASSVEGAKNTEAFF. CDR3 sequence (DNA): TGTGCCAGCAGCGTAGAGGGGGCGAAGAACACTGAAGCTTTCTTT.

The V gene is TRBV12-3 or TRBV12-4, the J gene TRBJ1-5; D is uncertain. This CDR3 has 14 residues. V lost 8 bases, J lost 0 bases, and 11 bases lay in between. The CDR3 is CASSGVNSNQPQHF. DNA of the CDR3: TGTGCCAGCTCGGGCGTGAATAGCAATCAGCCCCAGCATTTT.

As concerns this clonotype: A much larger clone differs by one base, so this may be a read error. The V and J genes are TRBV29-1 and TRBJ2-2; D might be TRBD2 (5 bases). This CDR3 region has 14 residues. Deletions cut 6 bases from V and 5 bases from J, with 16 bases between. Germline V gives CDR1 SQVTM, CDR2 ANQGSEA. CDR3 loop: CSVGSSTGTGELFF. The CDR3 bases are TGCAGCGTCGGATCTTCCACGGGGACCGGGGAGCTGTTTTTT.

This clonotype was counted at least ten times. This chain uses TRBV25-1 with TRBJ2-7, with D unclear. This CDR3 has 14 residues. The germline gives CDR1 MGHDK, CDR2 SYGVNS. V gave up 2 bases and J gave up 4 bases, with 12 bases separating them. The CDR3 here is CASSEPPNHYEQYF. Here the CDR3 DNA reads TGTGCCAGCAGTGAACCCCCAAACCATTACGAGCAGTACTTC.

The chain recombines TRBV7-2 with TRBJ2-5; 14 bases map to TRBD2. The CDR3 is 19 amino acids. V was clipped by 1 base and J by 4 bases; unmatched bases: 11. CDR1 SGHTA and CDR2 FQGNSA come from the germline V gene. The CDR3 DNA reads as TGTGCCAGCAGCTTAGTCGCGGGAGGGACTAGCGGGAGCGGAGAGACCCAGTACTTC. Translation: CASSLVAGGTSGSGETQYF.

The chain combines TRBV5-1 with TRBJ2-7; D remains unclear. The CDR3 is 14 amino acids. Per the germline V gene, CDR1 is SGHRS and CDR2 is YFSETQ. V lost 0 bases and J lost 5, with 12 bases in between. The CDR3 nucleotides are TGCGCCAGCAGCTTGGTGGGTATCATCGACGAGCAGTACTTC. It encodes CASSLVGIIDEQYF.

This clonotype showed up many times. CDR3 DNA sequence: TGCAGTGCTAGTCGGGGCAGGGGCAATCAGCCCCAGCATTTT. Encoded protein: CSASRGRGNQPQHF. The chain employs TRBV20-1 and TRBJ1-5; D might be TRBD1 (5 bases). The CDR3 runs to 14 residues. Germline CDR1 and CDR2: DFQATT and SNEGSKA (reference sequence). Trimming removed 3 bases from V and 2 bases from J, with 11 bases in between.

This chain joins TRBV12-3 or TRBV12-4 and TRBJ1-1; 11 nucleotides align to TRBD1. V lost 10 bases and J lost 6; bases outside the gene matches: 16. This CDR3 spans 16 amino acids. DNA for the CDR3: TGTGCCACCATTAAACCGAAGGGACAGGGGGGGTCTGAAGCTTTCTTT. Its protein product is CATIKPKGQGGSEAFF.

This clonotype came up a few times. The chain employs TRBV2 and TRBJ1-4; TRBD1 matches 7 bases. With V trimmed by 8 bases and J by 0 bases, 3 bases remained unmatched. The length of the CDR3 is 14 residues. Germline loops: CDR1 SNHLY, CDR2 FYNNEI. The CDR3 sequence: CASGTVATNEKLFF. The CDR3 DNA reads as TGTGCCAGCGGGACAGTTGCAACTAATGAAAAACTGTTTTTT.

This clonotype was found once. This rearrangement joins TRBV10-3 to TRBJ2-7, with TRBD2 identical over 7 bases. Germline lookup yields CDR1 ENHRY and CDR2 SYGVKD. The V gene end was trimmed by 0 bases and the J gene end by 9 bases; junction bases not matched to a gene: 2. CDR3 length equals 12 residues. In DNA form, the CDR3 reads TGTGCCATCAGTGAGTCGGGGGGGGGGCAGTACTTC. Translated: CAISESGGGQYF.

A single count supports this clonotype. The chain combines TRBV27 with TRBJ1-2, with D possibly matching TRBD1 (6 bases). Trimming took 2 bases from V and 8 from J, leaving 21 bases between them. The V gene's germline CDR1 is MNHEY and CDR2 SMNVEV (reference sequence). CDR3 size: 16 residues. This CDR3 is CASSLIGAGELLGYTF. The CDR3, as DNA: TGTGCCAGCAGTTTAATAGGGGCAGGGGAACTATTGGGCTACACCTTC.

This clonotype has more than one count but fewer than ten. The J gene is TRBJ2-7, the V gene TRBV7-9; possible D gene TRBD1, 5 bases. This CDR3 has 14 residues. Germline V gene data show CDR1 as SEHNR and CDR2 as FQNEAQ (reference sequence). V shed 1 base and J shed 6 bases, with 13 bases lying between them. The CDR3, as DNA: TGTGCCAGCAGCTTAGGTGTGGAAGGGGTCGAGCAGTACTTC. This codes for CASSLGVEGVEQYF.

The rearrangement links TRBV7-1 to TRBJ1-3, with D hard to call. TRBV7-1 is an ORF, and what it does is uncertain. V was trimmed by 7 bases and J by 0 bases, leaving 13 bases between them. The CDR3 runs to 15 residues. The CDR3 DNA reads TGTGCCAGCATCGGACCATTCCTCTCTGGAAACACCATATATTTT. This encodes CASIGPFLSGNTIYF.

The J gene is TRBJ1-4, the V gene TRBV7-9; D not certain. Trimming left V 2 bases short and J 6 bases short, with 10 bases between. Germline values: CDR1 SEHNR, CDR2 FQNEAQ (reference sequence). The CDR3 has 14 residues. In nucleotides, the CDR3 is TGTGCCAGCAGCTTATTTGTGACGGATGAAAAACTGTTTTTT. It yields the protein CASSLFVTDEKLFF.

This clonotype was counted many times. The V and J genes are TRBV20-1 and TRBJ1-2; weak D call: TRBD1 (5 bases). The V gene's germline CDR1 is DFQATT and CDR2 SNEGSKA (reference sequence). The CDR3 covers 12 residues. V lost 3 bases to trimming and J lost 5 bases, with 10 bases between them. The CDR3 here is CSASRGWYGYTF. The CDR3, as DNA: TGCAGTGCTAGCCGGGGGTGGTATGGCTACACCTTC.